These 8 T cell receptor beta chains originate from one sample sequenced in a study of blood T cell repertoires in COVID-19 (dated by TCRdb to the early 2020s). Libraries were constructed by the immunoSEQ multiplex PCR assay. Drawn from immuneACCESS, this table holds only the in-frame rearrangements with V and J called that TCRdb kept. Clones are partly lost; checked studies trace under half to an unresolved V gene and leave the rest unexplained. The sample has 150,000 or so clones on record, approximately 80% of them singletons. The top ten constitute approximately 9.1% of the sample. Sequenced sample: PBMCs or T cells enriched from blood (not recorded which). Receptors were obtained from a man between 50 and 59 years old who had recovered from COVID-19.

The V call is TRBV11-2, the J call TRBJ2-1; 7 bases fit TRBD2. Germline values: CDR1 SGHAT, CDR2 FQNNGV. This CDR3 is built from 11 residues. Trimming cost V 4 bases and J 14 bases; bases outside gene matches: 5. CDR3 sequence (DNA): TGTGCCAGCAGCTCCGGGGGGTGGGAGTTCTTC. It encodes CASSSGGWEFF.

In DNA form, the CDR3 reads TGTGCCAGCTCACCCACACCGGGACAGGGGGGCATTTCTGGAAACACCATATATTTT. This codes for CASSPTPGQGGISGNTIYF. This chain uses TRBV18 with TRBJ1-3, with TRBD1 identical over 11 bases. V shed 3 bases and J 1 base; nucleotides not matched to a gene: 11. CDR1 and CDR2 (germline): KGHSH, LQKENI. The CDR3 covers 19 residues.

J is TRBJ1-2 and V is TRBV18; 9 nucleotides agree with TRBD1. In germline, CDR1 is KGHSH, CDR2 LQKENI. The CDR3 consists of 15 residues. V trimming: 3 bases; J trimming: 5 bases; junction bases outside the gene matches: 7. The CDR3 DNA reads TGTGCCAGCTCACCGGAACAGGGGGCGCGGTATGGCTACACCTTC. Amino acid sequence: CASSPEQGARYGYTF.

The CDR3 region has the DNA TGTGCCAGCAGTCACAGGGGAACCTACGAGCAGTACTTC. Translating it yields CASSHRGTYEQYF. V is TRBV6-5 and J is TRBJ2-7; 7 positions agree with TRBD1. J lost 2 bases, V lost 5 bases, and 3 bases had no gene match. CDR1 and CDR2 (germline): MNHEY, SVGAGI. The CDR3 runs to 13 residues.

The CDR3 sequence is CASSIDKPEDWQAFF. The CDR3 DNA reads TGTGCCAGTAGTATAGATAAACCGGAGGACTGGCAGGCTTTCTTT. V is TRBV19 and J is TRBJ1-1; D ambiguous. CDR1 and CDR2 (germline): LNHDA, SQIVND (reference sequence). This CDR3 has 15 residues. The V end lost 0 bases, the J end lost 11 bases, and 19 bases lay between the germline ends.

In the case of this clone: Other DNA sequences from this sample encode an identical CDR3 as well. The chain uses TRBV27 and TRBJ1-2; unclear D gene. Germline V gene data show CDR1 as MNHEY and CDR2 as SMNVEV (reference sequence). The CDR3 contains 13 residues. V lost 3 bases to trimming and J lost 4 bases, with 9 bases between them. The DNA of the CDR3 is TGTGCCAGCAGTTTCGGGGAAGGCTATGGCTACACCTTC. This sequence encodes CASSFGEGYGYTF.

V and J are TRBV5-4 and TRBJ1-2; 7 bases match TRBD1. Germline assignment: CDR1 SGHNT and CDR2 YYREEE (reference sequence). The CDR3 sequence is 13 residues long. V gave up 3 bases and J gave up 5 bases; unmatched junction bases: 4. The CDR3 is CASSSETGYGYTF. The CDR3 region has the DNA TGTGCCAGCAGCTCCGAGACAGGGTATGGCTACACCTTC. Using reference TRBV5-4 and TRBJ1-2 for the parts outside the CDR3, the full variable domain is ETGVTQSPTHLIKTRGQQVTLRCSSQSGHNTVSWYQQALGQGPQFIFQYYREEENGRGNFPPRFSGLQFPNYSSELNVNALELDDSALYLCASSSETGYGYTFGSGTRLTVV.

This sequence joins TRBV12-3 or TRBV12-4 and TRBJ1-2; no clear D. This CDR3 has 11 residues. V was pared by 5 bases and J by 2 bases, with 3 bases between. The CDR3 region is CASSQNYGYTF. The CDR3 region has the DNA TGTGCCAGCAGTCAGAACTATGGCTACACCTTC.